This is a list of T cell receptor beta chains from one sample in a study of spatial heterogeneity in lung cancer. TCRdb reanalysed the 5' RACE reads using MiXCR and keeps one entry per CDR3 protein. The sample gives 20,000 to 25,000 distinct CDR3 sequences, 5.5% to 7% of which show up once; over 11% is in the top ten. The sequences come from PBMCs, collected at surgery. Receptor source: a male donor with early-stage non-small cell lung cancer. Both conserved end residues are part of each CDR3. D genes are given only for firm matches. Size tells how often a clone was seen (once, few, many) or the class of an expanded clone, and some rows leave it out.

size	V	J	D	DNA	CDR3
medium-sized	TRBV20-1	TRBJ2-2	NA	TGCAGTGCTACTGACTCGGCGACGCGCACCGGGGAGCTGTTTTTT	CSATDSATRTGELFF
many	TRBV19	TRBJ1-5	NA	TGTGCCAGTAGTCCACCAACGGGACATAGCAATCAGCCCCAGCATTTT	CASSPPTGHSNQPQHF
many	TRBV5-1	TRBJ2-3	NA	TGCGCCAGCAGCTTGAACAAGGGGCCCCCGACCACAGATACGCAGTATTTT	CASSLNKGPPTTDTQYF
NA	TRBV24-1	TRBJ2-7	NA	TGTGCCGTCGGAGGTGACGAGCAGTACTTC	CAVGGDEQYF
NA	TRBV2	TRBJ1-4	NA	TGTGCCAGCAGCCCTAACAGGGTAACTAATGAAAAACTGTTTTTT	CASSPNRVTNEKLFF
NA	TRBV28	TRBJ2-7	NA	TGTGCCAGCACTTCAGGGACCCATACCTACGAGCAGTACTTC	CASTSGTHTYEQYF
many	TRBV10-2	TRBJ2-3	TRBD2	TGCGCCAGCGGAGGACTAGGATCAGATACGCAGTATTTT	CASGGLGSDTQYF
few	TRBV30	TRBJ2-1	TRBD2	TGTGCCTGGAGTGGAACTAGGGGAGGGAATGAGCAGTTCTTC	CAWSGTRGGNEQFF
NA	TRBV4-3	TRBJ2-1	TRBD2	TGCGCCAGCAGCCTCGCAGGCGGACTAGCGGACAGGGAGCAGTTCTTC	CASSLAGGLADREQFF
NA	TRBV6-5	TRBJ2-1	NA	TGTGCCAGCAGTTACGGCGGGACCGCCTACAATGAGCAGTTCTTC	CASSYGGTAYNEQFF
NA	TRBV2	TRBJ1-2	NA	TGTGCCAGCAGCCTCGATAGAAGCTACACCTTC	CASSLDRSYTF
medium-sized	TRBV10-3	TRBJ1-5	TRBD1	TGTGCCACGAGACAGGGGGCCGATAGCAATCAGCCCCAGCATTTT	CATRQGADSNQPQHF
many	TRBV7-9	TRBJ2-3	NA	TGTGCCAGCAGCGCTTCTAGGGGGGTCACAGATACGCAGTATTTT	CASSASRGVTDTQYF
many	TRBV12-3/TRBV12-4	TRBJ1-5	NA	TGTGCCAGCAGTGCCGGGGGATGGAGCAATCAGCCCCAGCATTTT	CASSAGGWSNQPQHF
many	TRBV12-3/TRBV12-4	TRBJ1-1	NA	TGTGCCAGCACCCTCCCGGCGTTGGGAGCTTTCTTT	CASTLPALGAFF
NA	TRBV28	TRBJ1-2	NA	TGTGCCAGCAGGATCAGGGCGGGCTACACCTTC	CASRIRAGYTF
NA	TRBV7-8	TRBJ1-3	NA	TGTGCCAGCAGCTTTGGGGCGAGTCGAGGAAACACCATATATTTT	CASSFGASRGNTIYF
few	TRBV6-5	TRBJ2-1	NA	TGTGCCAGCAGCCGCGCTCCCCATAATCTCGGGAATGAGCAGTTCTTC	CASSRAPHNLGNEQFF
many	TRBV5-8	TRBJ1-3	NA	TGTGCCAGCAGCTTAGAGTCCGGGAATGGAAACACCATATATTTT	CASSLESGNGNTIYF
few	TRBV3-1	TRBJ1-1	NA	TGTGCCAGCAGCCAAGGCGGATTCGACACTGAAGCTTTCTTT	CASSQGGFDTEAFF
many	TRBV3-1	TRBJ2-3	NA	TGTGCCAGCAGACTATGGGGGGAGGCAGATACGCAGTATTTT	CASRLWGEADTQYF
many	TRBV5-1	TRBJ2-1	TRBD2	TGCGCCAGCAGCTTGCAACTAGCGGGAGGAGAGAATGAGCAGTTCTTC	CASSLQLAGGENEQFF
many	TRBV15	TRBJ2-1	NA	TGTGCCACCAGCAAGGACCCAGGCTCCTACAATGAGCAGTTCTTC	CATSKDPGSYNEQFF
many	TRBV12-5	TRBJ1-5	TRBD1	TGTGCTAGTGGTTTCACAGGGGTCAATCAGCCCCAGCATTTT	CASGFTGVNQPQHF
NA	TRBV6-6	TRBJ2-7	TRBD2	TGTGCCAGCAGTTATTCGACTAGCGGGAGTTACGAGCAGTACTTC	CASSYSTSGSYEQYF
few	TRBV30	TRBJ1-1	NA	TGTGCCTGGAGTGTACAGGGGAACACTGAAGCTTTCTTT	CAWSVQGNTEAFF
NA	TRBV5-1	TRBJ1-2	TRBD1	TGCGCCAGCAGCTCAGTGGGGGGGACAGGATATGGCTACACCTTC	CASSSVGGTGYGYTF
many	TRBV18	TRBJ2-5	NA	TGTGCCAGCTCACTCAAGGGAGAGACCCAGTACTTC	CASSLKGETQYF
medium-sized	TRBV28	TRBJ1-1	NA	TGTGCCAGCAGTTTAGCAGTGGGGGCGGAAGCTTTCTTT	CASSLAVGAEAFF
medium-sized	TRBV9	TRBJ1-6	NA	TGTGCCAGCAGCGTACAGAGCTCCTATAATTCACCCCTCCACTTT	CASSVQSSYNSPLHF
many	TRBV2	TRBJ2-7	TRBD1	TGTGCCAGCACATGGACAGGGGCCTACGAGCAGTACTTC	CASTWTGAYEQYF
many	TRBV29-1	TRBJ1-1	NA	TGCAGCGTTGAAGTCCCGTTATGGGCTGAAGCTTTCTTT	CSVEVPLWAEAFF
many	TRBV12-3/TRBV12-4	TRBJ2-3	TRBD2	TGTGCCAGCAGCCGGGGGGGGGGCACAGATACGCAGTATTTT	CASSRGGGTDTQYF
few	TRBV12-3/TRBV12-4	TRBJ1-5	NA	TGTGCCAGCAGTTGGGATAGCGATCAGCCCCAGCATTTT	CASSWDSDQPQHF
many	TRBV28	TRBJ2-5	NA	TGTGCCAGCAGTTTCATTTCAGAATCACAAGAGACCCAGTACTTC	CASSFISESQETQYF
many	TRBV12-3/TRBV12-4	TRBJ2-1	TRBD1	TGTGCCAGCAGTGGAGAAGACAGGGGGCTTTACAATGAGCAGTTCTTC	CASSGEDRGLYNEQFF
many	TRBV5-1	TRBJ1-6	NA	TGCGCCAGCAGCTTAGGCTTCGGCGGGATGGGAAATTCACCCCTCCACTTT	CASSLGFGGMGNSPLHF
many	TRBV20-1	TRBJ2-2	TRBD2	TGCAGTGCTAGAGTGACTAGCGGGAGTACCGGAGAGCTGTTTTTT	CSARVTSGSTGELFF
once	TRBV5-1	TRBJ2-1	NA	TGCGCCAGCAGCCCCATCAGTCAGACCGCTGAGCAGTTCTTC	CASSPISQTAEQFF
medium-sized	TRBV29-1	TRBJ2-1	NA	TGCAGCGTGGCGTTAAGGAGCGGCGGCGATGAGCAGTTCTTC	CSVALRSGGDEQFF
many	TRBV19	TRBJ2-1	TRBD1	TGTGCCAGTACTAACAGGGGTACCATCAATGAGCAGTTCTTC	CASTNRGTINEQFF
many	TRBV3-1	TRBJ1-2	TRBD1	TGTGCCAGCAGCCGGTCTGGACAGGCATATGGCTACACCTTC	CASSRSGQAYGYTF
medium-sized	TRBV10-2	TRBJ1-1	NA	TGCGCCAGCAGTGATGGGGAACTTCTGAAAGCTTTCTTT	CASSDGELLKAFF
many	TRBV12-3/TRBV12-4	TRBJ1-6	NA	TGTGCCAGCACCCTCGACCTGAGGGATTCACCCCTCCACTTT	CASTLDLRDSPLHF
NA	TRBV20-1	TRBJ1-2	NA	TGCAGTGCTGCCGGGACCCTGGTTAACTATGGCTACACCTTC	CSAAGTLVNYGYTF
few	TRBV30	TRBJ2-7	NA	TGTGCCTGGAATTTGCGCGGGACCTACGAGCAGTACTTC	CAWNLRGTYEQYF
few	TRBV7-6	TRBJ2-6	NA	TGTGCCAGCAGCTTAGTATTCGGGGCCAACGTCCTGACTTTC	CASSLVFGANVLTF
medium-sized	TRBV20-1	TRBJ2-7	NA	TGCAGTGCTAGCGGGAGTTACCAGGACGAGCAGTACTTC	CSASGSYQDEQYF
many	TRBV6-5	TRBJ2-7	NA	TGTGCCAGCAGCCCGTGGCAGGGGACGGGGGACGAGCAGTACTTC	CASSPWQGTGDEQYF
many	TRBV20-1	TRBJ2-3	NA	TGCAGTGCCAGCTTTGACCCAGATACGCAGTATTTT	CSASFDPDTQYF
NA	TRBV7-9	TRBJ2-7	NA	TGTGCCAGCAGCTTCGGGACACCTTCCTACGAGCAGTACTTC	CASSFGTPSYEQYF
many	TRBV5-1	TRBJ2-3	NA	TGCGCCAGCAGCTTGGCCTTACCCTCGGATACGCAGTATTTT	CASSLALPSDTQYF
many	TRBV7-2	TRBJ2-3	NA	TGTGCCAGCAGCTCAAGGCGTTCAGAGTTGGATACGCAGTATTTT	CASSSRRSELDTQYF
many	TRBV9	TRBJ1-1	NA	TGTGCCAGCAGCGTACAACCGGCGGACACTGAAGCTTTCTTT	CASSVQPADTEAFF
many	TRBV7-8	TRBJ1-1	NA	TGTGCCAGCAGCTTAGAAGGGTATGGGAACACTGAAGCTTTCTTT	CASSLEGYGNTEAFF
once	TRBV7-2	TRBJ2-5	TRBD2	TGTGCCAGCAGCTTTTATGGTAGCGGGGGAGAGACCCCGTACTTC	CASSFYGSGGETPYF
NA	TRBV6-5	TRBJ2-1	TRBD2	TGTGCCAGCAGCGGGAGGTTATTTTACAATGAGCAGTTCTTC	CASSGRLFYNEQFF
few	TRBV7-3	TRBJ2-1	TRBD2	TGTGCCAGCAGCTCCGGTAGCGGGAGGGCCAATGAGCAGTTCTTC	CASSSGSGRANEQFF